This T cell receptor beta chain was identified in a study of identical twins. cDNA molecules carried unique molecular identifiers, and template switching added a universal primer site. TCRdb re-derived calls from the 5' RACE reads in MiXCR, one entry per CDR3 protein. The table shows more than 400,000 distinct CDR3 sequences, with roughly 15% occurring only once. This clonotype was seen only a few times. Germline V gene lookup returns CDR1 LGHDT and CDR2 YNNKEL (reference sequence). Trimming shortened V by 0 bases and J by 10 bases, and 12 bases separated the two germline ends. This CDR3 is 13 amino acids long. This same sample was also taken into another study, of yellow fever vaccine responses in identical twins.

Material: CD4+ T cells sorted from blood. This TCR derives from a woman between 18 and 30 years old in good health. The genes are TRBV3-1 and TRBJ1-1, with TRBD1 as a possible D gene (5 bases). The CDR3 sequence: CASSQDIGTPAFF. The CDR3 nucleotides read TGTGCCAGCAGCCAAGATATTGGGACCCCAGCTTTCTTT.